The 8 T cell receptor beta chains given below trace back to one sample, sequenced in a study of blood T cell repertoires in COVID-19. The table came from immunoSEQ multiplex PCR; TCRdb's copy has only in-frame clones and leaves some out. The table includes about 73,000 clones, over 80% detected once. The sample comprised peripheral blood. The receptors originated from a man older than 75 with active or convalescent COVID-19.

The rearrangement joins TRBV19 to TRBJ2-2; TRBD2 matches at 7 bases. The CDR3 covers 14 residues. Trimming took 2 bases from V and 8 from J; bases not matched to a gene: 5. Germline-derived CDR1 and CDR2 are LNHDA and SQIVND (reference sequence). DNA of the CDR3: TGTGCCAGTAGTATACGGGAGGTAGGAGGGGAGCTGTTTTTT. It translates to CASSIREVGGELFF.

V and J are TRBV6-5 and TRBJ2-7; 7 bases align to TRBD1. The V segment lost 3 bases and the J segment 3 bases; nucleotides outside the gene matches: 5. CDR3 length: 14 amino acids. Per the germline V gene, CDR1 is MNHEY and CDR2 is SVGAGI. The CDR3 DNA reads TGTGCCAGCAGTTATTGGGGGACAGACTACGAGCAGTACTTC. Its translation is CASSYWGTDYEQYF.

The J gene is TRBJ2-2, the V gene TRBV2, with unresolved D. With 5 bases removed from V and 1 base from J, the gap between germline ends came to 8 bases. Germline lookup yields CDR1 SNHLY and CDR2 FYNNEI. This CDR3 region has 14 residues. CDR3 nucleotide sequence: TGTGCCAGCAGTACGCGACAGAACACCGGGGAGCTGTTTTTT. Amino acids: CASSTRQNTGELFF.

The genes are TRBV11-2 and TRBJ2-7; TRBD2 matches 8 bases. With 5 bases clipped from V and 6 bases from J, the junction kept 9 bases outside the gene matches. The V gene's germline CDR1 is SGHAT and CDR2 FQNNGV. The CDR3 is 14 amino acids. CDR3 amino acids: CASSPPGRVAEQYF. The CDR3 nucleotides read TGTGCCAGCAGCCCCCCCGGGAGGGTAGCCGAGCAGTACTTC.

The V gene is TRBV5-1, the J gene TRBJ2-2; 8 nucleotides match TRBD1. CDR3 length: 14 residues. Germline trimming cut 1 base from V and 4 bases from J; bases unmatched to any gene: 0. Germline-derived CDR1 and CDR2 are SGHRS and YFSETQ. The DNA for the CDR3 is TGCGCCAGCAGCTTGCAGGGGGCCACCGGGGAGCTGTTTTTT. Translated: CASSLQGATGELFF. The full variable domain, completed using reference TRBV5-1 and TRBJ2-2, is KAGVTQTPRYLIKTRGQQVTLSCSPISGHRSVSWYQQTPGQGLQFLFEYFSETQRNKGNFPGRFSGRQFSNSRSEMNVSTLELGDSALYLCASSLQGATGELFFGEGSRLTVL.

The chain employs TRBV15 and TRBJ2-2, with 7 bases aligning to TRBD1. Germline-derived CDR1 and CDR2 are LNHNV and YYDKDF (reference sequence). The CDR3 length is 14 residues. The ends lost 2 bases at V and 4 bases at J; junction bases unmatched: 1. The CDR3: CATSRWDSTGELFF. CDR3 bases: TGTGCCACCAGCAGATGGGACAGCACCGGGGAGCTGTTTTTT.

The rearrangement links TRBV11-3 to TRBJ2-7; D remains unclear. Germline loops: CDR1 SGHNT, CDR2 YENEEA. The ends were cut back, 7 bases at V and 4 bases at J, with 23 bases in the middle. The CDR3 runs 16 residues. The CDR3 spells CASISSTELLRYEQYF. The CDR3 DNA sequence: TGTGCCAGCATAAGCTCCACAGAGCTCCTACGTTACGAGCAGTACTTC. The full variable domain, rest sourced from reference TRBV11-3 and TRBJ2-7, is EAGVVQSPRYKIIEKKQPVAFWCNPISGHNTLYWYLQNLGQGPELLIRYENEEAVDDSQLPKDRFSAERLKGVDSTLKIQPAELGDSAVYLCASISSTELLRYEQYFGPGTRLTVT.

This clone came up a few times. The J gene is TRBJ1-1, the V gene TRBV30; D is undetermined. V shed 0 bases and J shed 3 bases, with 14 bases lying between them. This CDR3 comprises 15 residues. From germline, CDR1 is GTSNPN and CDR2 SVGIG (reference sequence). The DNA of the CDR3 is TGTGCCTGGAGTGTAGTGCAGGAAAGATACACTGAAGCTTTCTTT. Its protein product is CAWSVVQERYTEAFF.